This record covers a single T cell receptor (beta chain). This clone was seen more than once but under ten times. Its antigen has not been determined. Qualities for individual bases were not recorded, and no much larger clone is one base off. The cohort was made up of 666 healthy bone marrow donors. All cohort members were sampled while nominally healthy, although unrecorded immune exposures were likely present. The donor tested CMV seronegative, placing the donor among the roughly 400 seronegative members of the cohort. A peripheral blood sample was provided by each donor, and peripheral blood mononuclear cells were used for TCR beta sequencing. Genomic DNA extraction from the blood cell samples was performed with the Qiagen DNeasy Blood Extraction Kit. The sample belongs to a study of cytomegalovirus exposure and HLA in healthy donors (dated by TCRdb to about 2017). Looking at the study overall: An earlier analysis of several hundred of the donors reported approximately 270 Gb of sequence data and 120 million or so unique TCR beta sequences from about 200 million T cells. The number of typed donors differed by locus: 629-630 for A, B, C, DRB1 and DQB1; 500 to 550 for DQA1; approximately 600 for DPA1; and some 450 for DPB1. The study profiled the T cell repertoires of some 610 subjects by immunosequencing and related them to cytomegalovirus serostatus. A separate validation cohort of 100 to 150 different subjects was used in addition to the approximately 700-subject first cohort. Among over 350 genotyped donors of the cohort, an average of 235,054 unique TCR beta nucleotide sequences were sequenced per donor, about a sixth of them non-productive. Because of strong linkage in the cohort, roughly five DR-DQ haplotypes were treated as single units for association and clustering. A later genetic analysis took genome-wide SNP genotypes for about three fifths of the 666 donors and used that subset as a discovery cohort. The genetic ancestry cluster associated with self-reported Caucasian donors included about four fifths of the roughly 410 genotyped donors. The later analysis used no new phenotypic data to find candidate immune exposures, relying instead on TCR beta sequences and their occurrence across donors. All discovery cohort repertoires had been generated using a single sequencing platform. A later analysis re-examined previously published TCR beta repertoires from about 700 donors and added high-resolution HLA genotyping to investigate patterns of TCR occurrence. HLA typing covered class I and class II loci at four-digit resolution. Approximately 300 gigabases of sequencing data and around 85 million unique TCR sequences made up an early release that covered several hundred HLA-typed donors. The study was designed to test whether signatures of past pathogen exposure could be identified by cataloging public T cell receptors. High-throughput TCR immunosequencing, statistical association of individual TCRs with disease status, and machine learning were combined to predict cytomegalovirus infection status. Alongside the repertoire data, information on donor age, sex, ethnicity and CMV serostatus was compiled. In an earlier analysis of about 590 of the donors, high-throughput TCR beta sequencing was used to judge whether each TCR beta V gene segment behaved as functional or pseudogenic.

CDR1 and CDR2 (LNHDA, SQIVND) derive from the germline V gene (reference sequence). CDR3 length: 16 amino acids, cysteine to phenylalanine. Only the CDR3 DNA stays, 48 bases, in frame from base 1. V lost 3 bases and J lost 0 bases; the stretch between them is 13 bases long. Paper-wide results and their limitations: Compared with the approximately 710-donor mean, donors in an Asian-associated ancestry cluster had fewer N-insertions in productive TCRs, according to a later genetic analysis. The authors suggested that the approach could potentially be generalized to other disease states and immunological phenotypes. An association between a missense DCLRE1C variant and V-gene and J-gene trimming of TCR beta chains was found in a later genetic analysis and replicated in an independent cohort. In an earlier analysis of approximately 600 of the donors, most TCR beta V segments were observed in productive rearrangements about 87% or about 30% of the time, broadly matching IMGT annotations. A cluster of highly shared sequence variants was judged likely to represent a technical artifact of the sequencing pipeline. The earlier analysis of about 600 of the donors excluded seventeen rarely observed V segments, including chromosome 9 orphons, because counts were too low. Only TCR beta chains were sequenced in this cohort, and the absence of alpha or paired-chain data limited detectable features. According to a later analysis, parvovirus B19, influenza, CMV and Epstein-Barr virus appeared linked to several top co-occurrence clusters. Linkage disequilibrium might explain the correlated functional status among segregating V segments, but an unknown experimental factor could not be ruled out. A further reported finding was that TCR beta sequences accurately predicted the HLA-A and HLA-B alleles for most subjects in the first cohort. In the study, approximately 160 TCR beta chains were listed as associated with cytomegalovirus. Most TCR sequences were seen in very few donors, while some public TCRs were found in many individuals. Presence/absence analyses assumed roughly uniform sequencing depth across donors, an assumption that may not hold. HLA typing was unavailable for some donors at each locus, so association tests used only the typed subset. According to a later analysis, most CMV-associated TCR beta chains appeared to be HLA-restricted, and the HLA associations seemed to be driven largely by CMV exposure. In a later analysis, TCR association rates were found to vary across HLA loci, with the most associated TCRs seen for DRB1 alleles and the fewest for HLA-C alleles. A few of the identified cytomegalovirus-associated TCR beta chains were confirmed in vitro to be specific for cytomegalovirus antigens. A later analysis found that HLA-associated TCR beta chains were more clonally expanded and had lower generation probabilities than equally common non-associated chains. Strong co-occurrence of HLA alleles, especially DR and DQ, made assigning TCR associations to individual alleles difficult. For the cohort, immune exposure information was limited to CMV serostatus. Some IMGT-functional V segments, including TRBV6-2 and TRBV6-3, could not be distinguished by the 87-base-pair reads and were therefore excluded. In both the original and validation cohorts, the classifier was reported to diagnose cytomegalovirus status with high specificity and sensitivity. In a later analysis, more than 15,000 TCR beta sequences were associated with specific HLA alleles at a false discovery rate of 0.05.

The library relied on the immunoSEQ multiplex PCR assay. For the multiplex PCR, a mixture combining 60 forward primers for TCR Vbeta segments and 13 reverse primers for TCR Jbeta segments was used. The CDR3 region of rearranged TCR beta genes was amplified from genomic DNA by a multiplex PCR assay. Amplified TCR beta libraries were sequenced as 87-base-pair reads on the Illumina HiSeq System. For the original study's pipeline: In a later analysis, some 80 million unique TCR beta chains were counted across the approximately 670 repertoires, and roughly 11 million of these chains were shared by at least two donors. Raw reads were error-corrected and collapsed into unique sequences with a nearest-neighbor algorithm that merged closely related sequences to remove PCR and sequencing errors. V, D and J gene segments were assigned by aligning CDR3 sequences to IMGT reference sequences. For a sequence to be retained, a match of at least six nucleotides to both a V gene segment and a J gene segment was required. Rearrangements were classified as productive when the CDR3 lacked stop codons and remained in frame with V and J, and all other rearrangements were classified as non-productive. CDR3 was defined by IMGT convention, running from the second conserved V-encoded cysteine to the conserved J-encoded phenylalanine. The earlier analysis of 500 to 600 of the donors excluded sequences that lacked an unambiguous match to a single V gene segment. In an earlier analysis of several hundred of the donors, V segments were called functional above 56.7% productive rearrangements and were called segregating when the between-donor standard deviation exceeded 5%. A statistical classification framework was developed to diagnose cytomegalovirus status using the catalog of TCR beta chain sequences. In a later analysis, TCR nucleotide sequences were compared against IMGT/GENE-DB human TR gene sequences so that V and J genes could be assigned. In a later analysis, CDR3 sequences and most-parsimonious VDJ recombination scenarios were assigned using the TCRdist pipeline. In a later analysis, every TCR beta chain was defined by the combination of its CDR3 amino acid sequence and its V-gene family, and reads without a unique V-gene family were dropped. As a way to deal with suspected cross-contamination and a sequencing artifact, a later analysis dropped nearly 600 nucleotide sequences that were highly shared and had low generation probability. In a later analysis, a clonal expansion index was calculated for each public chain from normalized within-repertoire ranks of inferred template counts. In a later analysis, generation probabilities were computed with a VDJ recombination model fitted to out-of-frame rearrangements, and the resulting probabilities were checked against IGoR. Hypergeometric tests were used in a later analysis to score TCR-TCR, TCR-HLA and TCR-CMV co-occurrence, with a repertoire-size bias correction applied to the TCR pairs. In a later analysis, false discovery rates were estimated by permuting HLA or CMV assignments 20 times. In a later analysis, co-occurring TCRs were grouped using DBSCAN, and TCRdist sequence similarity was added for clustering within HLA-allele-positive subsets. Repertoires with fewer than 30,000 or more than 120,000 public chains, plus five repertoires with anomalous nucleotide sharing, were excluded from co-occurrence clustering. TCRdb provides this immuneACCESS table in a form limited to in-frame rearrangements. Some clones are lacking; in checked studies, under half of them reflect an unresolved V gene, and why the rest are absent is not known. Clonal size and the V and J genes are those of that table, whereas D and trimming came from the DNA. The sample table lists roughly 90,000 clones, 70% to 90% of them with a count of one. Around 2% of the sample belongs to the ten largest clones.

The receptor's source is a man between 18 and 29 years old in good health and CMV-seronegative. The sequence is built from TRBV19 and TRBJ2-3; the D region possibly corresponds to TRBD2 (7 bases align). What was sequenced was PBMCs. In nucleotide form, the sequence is TGTGCCAGTAGTATTTGGGGAGGGGGGAGCACAGATACGCAGTATTTT. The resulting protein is CASSIWGGGSTDTQYF. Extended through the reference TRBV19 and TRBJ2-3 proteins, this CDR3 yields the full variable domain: DGGITQSPKYLFRKEGQNVTLSCEQNLNHDAMYWYRQDPGQGLRLIYYSQIVNDFQKGDIAEGYSVSREKKESFPLTVTSAQKNPTAFYLCASSIWGGGSTDTQYFGPGTRLTVL.